These T cell receptor beta chains were read from a single sample in a study of shared clonotypes between healthy human individuals. TCRdb's copy holds only in-frame clones and misses some; the assay was immunoSEQ multiplex PCR. The table records roughly 2.5 million clones, roughly 92% of them present only once. The sequenced sample consisted of naive CD4+ T cells sorted from blood. These receptors all come from a young man in good health. Each CDR3 is given with its conserved first and last residue. D genes are given only for firm matches. Some rows mark clone size as missing; the rest say once, few, many or name a class of expanded clone.

CDR3aa,v_gene,abundance,j_gene,d_gene,len
CAISAGMTDTQYF,TRBV10-3,.,TRBJ2-3,.,13
CASSSGQDLGIKQYF,TRBV5-1,.,TRBJ2-3,TRBD1,15
CASSPPSSGPVIMYNEQFF,TRBV9,.,TRBJ2-1,TRBD2,19
CSARDLKAFF,TRBV20-1,.,TRBJ1-1,.,10
CASSRRPQELYGYTF,TRBV11-2,.,TRBJ1-2,.,15
CASRRGQNSPLHF,TRBV6-5,.,TRBJ1-6,.,13
CASSEGAGSTDTQYF,TRBV5-1,.,TRBJ2-3,.,15
CASSPPLRVYEQYF,TRBV7-2,.,TRBJ2-7,.,14
CASPLEDSSYEQYF,TRBV27,.,TRBJ2-7,.,14
CASSLEGRGREEQFF,TRBV5-1,.,TRBJ2-1,TRBD1,15
CASSLAGSLFFYGYTF,TRBV7-9,.,TRBJ1-2,.,16
CATRPSGGTDTQYF,TRBV15,.,TRBJ2-3,TRBD2,14
CASSPGFGDTEAFF,TRBV7-8,.,TRBJ1-1,.,14
CASSLSYQAAGETQYF,TRBV5-1,.,TRBJ2-5,.,16
CASSRASGGKIGELFF,TRBV19,.,TRBJ2-2,.,16
CSVEGGTNYGYTF,TRBV29-1,once,TRBJ1-2,.,13
CASSPPLGGRSTEAFF,TRBV4-1,.,TRBJ1-1,.,16
CASSQVRELLYNEQFF,TRBV4-1,.,TRBJ2-1,.,16
CASSPTGVNEKLFF,TRBV19,.,TRBJ1-4,TRBD1,14
CASSSPGASYEQYF,TRBV7-8,.,TRBJ2-7,.,14
CASSLRSWGNTEAFF,TRBV7-2,.,TRBJ1-1,.,15
CASSGSPNYGYTF,TRBV10-2,few,TRBJ1-2,.,13
CASSLGGGRLTDTQYF,TRBV7-2,.,TRBJ2-3,TRBD2,16
CASTSGTVREQYF,TRBV11-2,.,TRBJ2-7,.,13
CASRASPTHSNQPQHF,TRBV19,.,TRBJ1-5,.,16
CASSPEVSFYGYTF,TRBV5-4,.,TRBJ1-2,.,14
CASSLGDRVSPLHF,TRBV28,few,TRBJ1-6,TRBD1,14
CASSLGPSYYGYTF,TRBV7-2,.,TRBJ1-2,.,14
CASSTTGGTYEQYF,TRBV19,.,TRBJ2-7,TRBD1,14
CASSLGSGYSYEQYF,TRBV28,.,TRBJ2-7,.,15
CASSETIRDGELFF,TRBV9,.,TRBJ2-2,.,14
CASSAYGTAGYTF,TRBV18,.,TRBJ1-2,TRBD1,13
CASSWKDGTGELFF,TRBV5-1,.,TRBJ2-2,.,14
CASSNPVGTQYF,TRBV7-2,.,TRBJ2-5,.,12
CASSTLDGEKLFF,TRBV18,.,TRBJ1-4,.,13
CASSLTSGSVTGELFF,TRBV7-2,once,TRBJ2-2,TRBD2,16
CASSYRDRAPYEQYF,TRBV7-2,once,TRBJ2-7,TRBD1,15
CASSLGLAGSNEQFF,TRBV6-5,.,TRBJ2-1,TRBD2,15
CASSLSRITTGDGANVLTF,TRBV18,.,TRBJ2-6,TRBD1,19
CASSLGTGNTNEKLFF,TRBV5-5,once,TRBJ1-4,TRBD1,16
CASRTLAGDSDTQYF,TRBV7-9,.,TRBJ2-3,TRBD2,15
CASSLSGAGGANVLTF,TRBV7-6,.,TRBJ2-6,.,16
CASSSGAGTGELFF,TRBV5-1,.,TRBJ2-2,TRBD2,14
CASSEGLRSYNEQFF,TRBV10-1,.,TRBJ2-1,.,15
CSGRDRVGETQYF,TRBV29-1,.,TRBJ2-5,TRBD1,13
CASSLDSSRLGYGYTF,TRBV11-2,once,TRBJ1-2,.,16
CASSPTTQETQYF,TRBV18,once,TRBJ2-5,.,13
CAWSKGIYEQYF,TRBV30,.,TRBJ2-7,.,12